The T cell receptor (beta chain) under discussion was sequenced for a study of regulatory T cells in long-lasting Graves disease. The V end was cut by 0 bases, the J end by 8 bases, with 10 bases between. From germline, CDR1 is MNHEY and CDR2 SVGAGI. CDR3 length: 13 residues. Arm-PCR of CDR3 regions and iRepertoire HTBI primers were used to build TCR beta libraries. TCRdb recomputed calls from the multiplex PCR reads with MiXCR, one row per CDR3 protein. The data contain more than 650,000 distinct CDR3 sequences, 25% to 35% of them singletons. Regarding time point: persistent/refractory GD, antithyroid drugs over 5 years with positive TRAb. Preparation of the TCR library used RNA extracted from PBMCs. Study results and caveats: With persistent disease, TRBV28, TRBJ1-2 and TRBJ2-5 were the favored segments. In persistent patients, shared public clonotypes (more than 2,500) outnumbered those in new patients (approximately 940).

This clonotype was counted ten times or more. Antigen: not known. This sequence was found in a female donor with Graves disease. The chain links TRBV6-5 to TRBJ1-2; D not certain. Source: peripheral blood mononuclear cells (PBMCs), taken when the disease was refractory, from a patient treated with antithyroid drugs. The CDR3 here is CASSYSPSGGYTF. The CDR3 coding sequence is TGTGCCAGCAGTTACTCCCCCAGTGGGGGCTACACCTTC.